This T cell receptor beta chain was retrieved from a study of CD8+ T cells in alopecia areata. This clone came up a few times. Its antigen is still unknown. Following RNA extraction, reverse transcription yielded cDNA that acted as the sequencing template. The assay was immunoSEQ multiplex PCR, and TCRdb's table has in-frame clones only and misses some. Among about 69,000 clones listed, about three fifths were seen once. General study findings and limits: In scalp samples, resident alphabeta T cells of normal skin are also sequenced.

CDR1 and CDR2 (germline): SGHTA, FQGNSA. Trimming pared 8 bases from V and 2 bases from J, leaving 17 bases between. The length of the CDR3 is 15 residues. Sample: CD8+ T cells sorted from blood, taken at week 0. The receptor was isolated from a human donor with alopecia areata. This chain joins TRBV7-2 and TRBJ2-3; D possibly corresponds to TRBD2 (5 bases). The CDR3, as DNA: TGTGCCAGCTTTTCCGGCGGGCTTTCCACAGATACGCAGTATTTT. Translating it yields CASFSGGLSTDTQYF. Filled out from reference TRBV7-2 and TRBJ2-3, the complete variable domain reads GAGVSQSPSNKVTEKGKDVELRCDPISGHTALYWYRQSLGQGLEFLIYFQGNSAPDKSGLPSDRFSAERTGGSVSTLTIQRTQQEDSAVYLCASFSGGLSTDTQYFGPGTRLTVL.